This T cell receptor (beta chain) comes out of a study of T-cell memory formation after mild COVID-19. Across the whole study: Clusters of TCRs were largely donor specific. Findings and limits, study-wide: Detection of some responders pre-infection suggested pre-existing cross-reactive memory T cells participated. CD4+ clones that contracted lay mainly in CM and EM; CD8+ ones lay in EMRA.

This clonotype turned up a few times. Its target is unknown. The CDR3 loop spans 14 amino acids. Trimming cost V 6 bases and J 5 bases, with 17 bases left between them. TCRdb processed the 5' RACE reads anew with MiXCR; each CDR3 protein has one entry. The data hold approximately 150,000 distinct CDR3 sequences, with under 25% observed a single time. Source material: PBMCs or a T cell subset sorted from them (not recorded which). This sequence originates from an adult woman who had mild COVID-19 (a few samples of this study predate the infection). Cell type and time point are not known. V is TRBV12-3 or TRBV12-4 and J is TRBJ2-7; D possibly uses TRBD1 or TRBD2 (5 bases each). This CDR3 is CASSPPRGSNEQYF. In DNA form, the CDR3 reads TGTGCCAGCAGCCCGCCCCGGGGCTCGAACGAGCAGTACTTC.